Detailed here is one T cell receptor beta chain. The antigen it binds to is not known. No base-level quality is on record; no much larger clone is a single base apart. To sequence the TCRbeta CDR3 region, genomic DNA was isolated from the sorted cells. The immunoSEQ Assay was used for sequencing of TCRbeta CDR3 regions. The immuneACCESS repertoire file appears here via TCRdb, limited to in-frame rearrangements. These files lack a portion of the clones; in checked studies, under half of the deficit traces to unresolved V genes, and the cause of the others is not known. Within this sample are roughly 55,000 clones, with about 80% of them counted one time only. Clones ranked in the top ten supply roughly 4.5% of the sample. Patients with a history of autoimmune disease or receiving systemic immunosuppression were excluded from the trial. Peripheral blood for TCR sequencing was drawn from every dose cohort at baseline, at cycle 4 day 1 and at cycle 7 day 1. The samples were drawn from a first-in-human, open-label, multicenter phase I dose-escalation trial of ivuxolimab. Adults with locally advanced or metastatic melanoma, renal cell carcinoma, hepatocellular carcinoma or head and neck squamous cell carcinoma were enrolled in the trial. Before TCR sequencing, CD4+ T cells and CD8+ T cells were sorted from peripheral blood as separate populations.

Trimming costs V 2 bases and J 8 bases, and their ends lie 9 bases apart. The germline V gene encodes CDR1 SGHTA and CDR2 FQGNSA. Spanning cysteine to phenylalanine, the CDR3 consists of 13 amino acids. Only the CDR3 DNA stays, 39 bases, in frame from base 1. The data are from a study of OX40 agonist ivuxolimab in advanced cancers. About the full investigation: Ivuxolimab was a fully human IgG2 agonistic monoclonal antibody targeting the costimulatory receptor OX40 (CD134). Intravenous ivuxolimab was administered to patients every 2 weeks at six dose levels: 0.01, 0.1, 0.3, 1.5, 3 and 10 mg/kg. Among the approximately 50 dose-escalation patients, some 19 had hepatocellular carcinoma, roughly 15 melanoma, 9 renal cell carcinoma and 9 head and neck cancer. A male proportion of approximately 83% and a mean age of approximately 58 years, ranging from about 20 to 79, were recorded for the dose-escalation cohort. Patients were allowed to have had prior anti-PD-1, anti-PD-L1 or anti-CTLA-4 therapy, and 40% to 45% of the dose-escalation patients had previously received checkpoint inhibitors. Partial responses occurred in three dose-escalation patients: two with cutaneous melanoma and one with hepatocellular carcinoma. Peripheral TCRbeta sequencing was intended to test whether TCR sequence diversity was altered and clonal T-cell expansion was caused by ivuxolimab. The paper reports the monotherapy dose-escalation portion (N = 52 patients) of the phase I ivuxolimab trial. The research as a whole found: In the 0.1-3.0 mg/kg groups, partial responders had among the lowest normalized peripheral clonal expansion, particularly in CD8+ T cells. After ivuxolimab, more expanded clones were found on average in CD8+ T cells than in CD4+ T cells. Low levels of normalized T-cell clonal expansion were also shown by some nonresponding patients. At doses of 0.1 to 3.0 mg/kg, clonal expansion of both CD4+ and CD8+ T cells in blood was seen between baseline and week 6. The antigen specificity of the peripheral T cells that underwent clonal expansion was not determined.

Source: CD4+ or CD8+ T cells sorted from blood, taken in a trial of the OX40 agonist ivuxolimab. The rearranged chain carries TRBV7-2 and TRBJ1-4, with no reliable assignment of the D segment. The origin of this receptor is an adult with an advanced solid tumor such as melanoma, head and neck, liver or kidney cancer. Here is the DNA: TGTGCCAGCAGCTTAAACGGGAGGGAAAAACTGTTTTTT. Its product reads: CASSLNGREKLFF.